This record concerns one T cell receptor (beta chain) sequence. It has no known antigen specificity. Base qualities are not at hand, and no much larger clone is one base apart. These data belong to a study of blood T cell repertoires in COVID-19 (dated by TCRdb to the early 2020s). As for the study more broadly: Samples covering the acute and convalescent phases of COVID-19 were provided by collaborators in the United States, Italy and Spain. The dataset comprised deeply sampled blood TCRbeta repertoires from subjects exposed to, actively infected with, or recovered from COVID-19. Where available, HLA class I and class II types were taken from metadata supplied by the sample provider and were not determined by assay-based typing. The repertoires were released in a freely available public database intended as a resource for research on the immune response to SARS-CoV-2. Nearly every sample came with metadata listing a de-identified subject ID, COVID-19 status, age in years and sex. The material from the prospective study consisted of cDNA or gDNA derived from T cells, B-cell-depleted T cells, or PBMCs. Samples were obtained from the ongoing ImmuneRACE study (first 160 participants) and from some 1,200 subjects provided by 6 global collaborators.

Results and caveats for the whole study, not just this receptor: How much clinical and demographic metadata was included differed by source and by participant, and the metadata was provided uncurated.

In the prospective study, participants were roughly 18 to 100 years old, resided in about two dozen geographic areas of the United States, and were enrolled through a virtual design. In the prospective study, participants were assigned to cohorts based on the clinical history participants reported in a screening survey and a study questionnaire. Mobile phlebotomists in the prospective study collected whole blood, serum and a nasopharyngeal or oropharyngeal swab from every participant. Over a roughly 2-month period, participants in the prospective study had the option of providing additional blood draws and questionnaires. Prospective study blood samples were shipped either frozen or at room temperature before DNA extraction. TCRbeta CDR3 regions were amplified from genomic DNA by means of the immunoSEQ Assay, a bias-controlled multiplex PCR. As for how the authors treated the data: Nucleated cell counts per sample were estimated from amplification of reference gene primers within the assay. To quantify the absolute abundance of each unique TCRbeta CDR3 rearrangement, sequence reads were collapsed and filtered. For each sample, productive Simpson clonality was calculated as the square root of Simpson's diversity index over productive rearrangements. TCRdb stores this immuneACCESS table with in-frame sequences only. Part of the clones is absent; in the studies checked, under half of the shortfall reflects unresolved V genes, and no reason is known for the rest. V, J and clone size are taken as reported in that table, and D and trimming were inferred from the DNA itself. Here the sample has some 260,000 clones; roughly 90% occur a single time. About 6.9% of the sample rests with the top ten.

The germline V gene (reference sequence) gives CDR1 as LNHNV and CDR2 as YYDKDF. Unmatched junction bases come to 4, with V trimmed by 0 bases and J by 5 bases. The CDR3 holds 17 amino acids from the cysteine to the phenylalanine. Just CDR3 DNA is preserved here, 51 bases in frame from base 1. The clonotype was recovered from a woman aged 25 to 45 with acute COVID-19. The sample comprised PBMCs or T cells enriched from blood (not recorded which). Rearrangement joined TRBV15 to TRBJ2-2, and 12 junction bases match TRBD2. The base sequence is TGTGCCACCAGCAGAGAGGGGACTAGCGGGCATACCGGGGAGCTGTTTTTT. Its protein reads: CATSREGTSGHTGELFF.